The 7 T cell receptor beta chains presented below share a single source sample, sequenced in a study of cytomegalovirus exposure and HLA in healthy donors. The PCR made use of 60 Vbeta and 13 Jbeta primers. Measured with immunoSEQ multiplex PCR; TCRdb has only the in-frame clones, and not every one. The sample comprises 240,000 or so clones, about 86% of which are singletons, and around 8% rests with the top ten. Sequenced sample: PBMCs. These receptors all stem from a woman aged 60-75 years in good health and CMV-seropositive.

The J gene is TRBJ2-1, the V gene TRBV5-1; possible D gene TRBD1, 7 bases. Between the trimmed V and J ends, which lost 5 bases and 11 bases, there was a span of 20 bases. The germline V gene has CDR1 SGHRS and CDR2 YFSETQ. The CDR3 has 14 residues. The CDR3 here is CASSEAGGGQKQFF. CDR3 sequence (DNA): TGCGCCAGCAGTGAAGCAGGAGGGGGCCAAAAGCAGTTCTTC.

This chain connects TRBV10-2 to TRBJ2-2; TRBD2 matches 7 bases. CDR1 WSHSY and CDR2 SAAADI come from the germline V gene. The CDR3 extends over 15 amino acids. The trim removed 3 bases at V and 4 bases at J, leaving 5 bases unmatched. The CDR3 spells CASSDGGRGTGELFF. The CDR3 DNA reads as TGCGCCAGCAGTGACGGCGGGAGAGGCACCGGGGAGCTGTTTTTT.

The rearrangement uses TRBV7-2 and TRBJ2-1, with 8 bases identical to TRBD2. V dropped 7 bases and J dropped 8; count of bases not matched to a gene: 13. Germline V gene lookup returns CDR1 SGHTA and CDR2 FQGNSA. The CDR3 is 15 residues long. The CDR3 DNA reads TGTGCCAGCATCCAAAGGGGCGGGAGGTTCTATGAGCAGTTCTTC. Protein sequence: CASIQRGGRFYEQFF. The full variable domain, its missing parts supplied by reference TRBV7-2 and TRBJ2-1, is GAGVSQSPSNKVTEKGKDVELRCDPISGHTALYWYRQSLGQGLEFLIYFQGNSAPDKSGLPSDRFSAERTGGSVSTLTIQRTQQEDSAVYLCASIQRGGRFYEQFFGPGTRLTVL.

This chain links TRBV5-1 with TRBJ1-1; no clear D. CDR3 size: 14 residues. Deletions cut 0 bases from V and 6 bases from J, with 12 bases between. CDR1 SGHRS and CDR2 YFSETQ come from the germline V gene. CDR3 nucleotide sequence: TGCGCCAGCAGCTTGGAGTCGGGGTTAGCTGAAGCTTTCTTT. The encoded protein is CASSLESGLAEAFF.

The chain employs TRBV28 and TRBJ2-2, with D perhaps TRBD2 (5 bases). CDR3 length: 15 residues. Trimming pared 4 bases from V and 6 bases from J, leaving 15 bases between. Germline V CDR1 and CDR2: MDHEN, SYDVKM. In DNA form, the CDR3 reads TGTGCCAGCAGTTCCACCCTACTAGGCCCCGGGGAGCTGTTTTTT. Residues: CASSSTLLGPGELFF.

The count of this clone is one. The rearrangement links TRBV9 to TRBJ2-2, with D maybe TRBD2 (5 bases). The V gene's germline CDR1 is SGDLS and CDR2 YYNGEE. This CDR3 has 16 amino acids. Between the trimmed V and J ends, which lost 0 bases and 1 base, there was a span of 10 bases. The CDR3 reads CASSVGAEMNTGELFF. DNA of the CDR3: TGTGCCAGCAGCGTAGGAGCGGAAATGAACACCGGGGAGCTGTTTTTT.

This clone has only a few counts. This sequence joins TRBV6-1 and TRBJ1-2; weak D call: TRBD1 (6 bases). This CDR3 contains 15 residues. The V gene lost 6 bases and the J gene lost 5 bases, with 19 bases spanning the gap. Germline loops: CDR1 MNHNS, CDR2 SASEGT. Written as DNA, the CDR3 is TGTGCCAGCAGCCCCTACGGGGAGGGGGTTTATGGCTACACCTTC. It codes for CASSPYGEGVYGYTF.